This TCR beta chain is drawn from a study of OX40 agonist ivuxolimab in advanced cancers. Overall study context: Ivuxolimab is an agonistic anti-OX40 (CD134) antibody, and patients were treated with it.

Sequencing was performed with immunoSEQ multiplex PCR; in TCRdb, only in-frame clones are kept and a portion is missing. The sample yields tens of thousands of clones, around nine tenths seen once. Germline CDR1 and CDR2: GTSNPN and SVGIG (reference sequence). The CDR3 runs to 12 residues. The V end was cut by 2 bases, the J end by 2 bases, with 7 bases between. The origin of this receptor is an adult with an advanced solid tumor such as melanoma, head and neck, liver or kidney cancer. This specimen was CD4+ or CD8+ T cells sorted from blood, taken in a trial of the OX40 agonist ivuxolimab. The chain is built from TRBV30 and TRBJ2-7, with D tentatively TRBD2 (6 bases). CDR3 in amino acids: CAWSSGAYEQYF. CDR3 nucleotide sequence: TGTGCCTGGAGTTCGGGGGCCTACGAGCAGTACTTC.